The T cell receptor (beta chain) described here comes from a study of blood T cell repertoires in COVID-19 (dated by TCRdb to 2020 to 2021). As for the study more broadly: Samples from collaborators originated in the United States, Italy and Spain and spanned both the acute and convalescent phases of COVID-19. The prospective study material was composed of cDNA or gDNA derived from T cells, B-cell-depleted T cells, or PBMCs. The dataset comprised deeply sampled blood TCRbeta repertoires from subjects exposed to, actively infected with, or recovered from COVID-19. A freely available public database, intended as a resource for researchers studying the immune response to SARS-CoV-2, is where the repertoires were released. The samples were drawn from the first 160 participants of the ongoing ImmuneRACE study and from 950 to 1,500 subjects provided by 6 global collaborators. Nearly every sample came with metadata listing a de-identified subject ID, COVID-19 status, age in years and sex. Where available, HLA class I and class II types were obtained from metadata supplied by the sample provider rather than from assay-based typing. General findings and caveats noted by the study authors: The amount of clinical and demographic metadata varied by source and participant and was provided uncurated.

V loses 5 bases of germline sequence and J loses 7 bases, and the interval between the two ends is 12 bases. CDR1 and CDR2 (MNHEY, SVGAGI) derive from the germline V gene. The CDR3 starts with the cysteine, ends with the phenylalanine, and has 13 residues. The entry retains the CDR3 DNA only, 39 bases that are in frame from base 1. Participants in the prospective study were aged roughly 18 to 100 years, lived in some 24 United States geographic areas, and enrolled through a virtual design. In the prospective study, cohorts were assigned on the basis of participant-reported clinical history obtained from a screening survey and a study questionnaire. Recovered participants in ImmuneRACE Cohort 3 were defined by two consecutive negative NP/OP PCR tests, clearance by a healthcare professional, or resolution of symptoms. In the prospective study, mobile phlebotomists collected whole blood, serum and a nasopharyngeal or oropharyngeal swab from each participant. Participants in the prospective study had the option to provide additional blood draws and questionnaires over an approximately 2-month period. Before DNA extraction, blood samples from the prospective study were shipped at room temperature or frozen.

TCRbeta CDR3 regions were amplified from genomic DNA using the immunoSEQ Assay, a bias-controlled multiplex PCR. The source study handled its data this way. The number of nucleated cells in each sample was estimated from the amplification of reference gene primers within the assay. To quantify the absolute abundance of each unique TCRbeta CDR3 rearrangement, sequence reads were collapsed and filtered. Productive Simpson clonality was computed per sample as the square root of Simpson's diversity index over productive rearrangements. TCRdb re-hosts the immuneACCESS table, in-frame sequences only. Its copies lack some clones; in the studies checked, an unresolved V gene accounts for under half of them, and the cause for the rest is not known. D and trimming were read from the DNA, whereas the V and J calls and clone size are those reported in that table. This sample is represented by approximately 200,000 clones; roughly four fifths of them were singletons. The top ten clonotypes cover 12% of the sample.

A remark on this clone: No antigen is known for it. Qualities for individual bases were not recorded, and no much larger clone is one base off.

The source is a man between 35 and 55 years old who had recovered from COVID-19. The chain is assembled from TRBV6-5 and TRBJ1-5; TRBD1 is a possible D gene, resting on 5 matching bases. Specimen: PBMCs or T cells enriched from blood (not recorded which). The DNA is TGTGCCAGCAGTCGTCAGGGAAGCCAGCCCCAGCATTTT. It encodes CASSRQGSQPQHF.